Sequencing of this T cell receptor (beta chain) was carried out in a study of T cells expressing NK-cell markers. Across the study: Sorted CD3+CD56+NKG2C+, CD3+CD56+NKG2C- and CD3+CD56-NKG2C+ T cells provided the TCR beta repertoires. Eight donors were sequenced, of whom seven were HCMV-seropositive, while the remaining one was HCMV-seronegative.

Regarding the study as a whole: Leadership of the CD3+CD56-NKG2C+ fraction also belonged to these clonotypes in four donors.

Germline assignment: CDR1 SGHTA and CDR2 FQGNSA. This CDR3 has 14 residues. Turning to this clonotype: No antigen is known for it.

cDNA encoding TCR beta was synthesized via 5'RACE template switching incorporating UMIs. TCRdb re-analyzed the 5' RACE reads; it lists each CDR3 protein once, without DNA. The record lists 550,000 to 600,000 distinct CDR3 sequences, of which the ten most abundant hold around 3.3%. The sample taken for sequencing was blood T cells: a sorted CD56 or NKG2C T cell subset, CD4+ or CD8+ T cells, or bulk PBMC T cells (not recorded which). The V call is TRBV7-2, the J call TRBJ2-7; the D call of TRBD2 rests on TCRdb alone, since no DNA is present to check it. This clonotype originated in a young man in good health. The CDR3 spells CASSLTSGHYEQYF.